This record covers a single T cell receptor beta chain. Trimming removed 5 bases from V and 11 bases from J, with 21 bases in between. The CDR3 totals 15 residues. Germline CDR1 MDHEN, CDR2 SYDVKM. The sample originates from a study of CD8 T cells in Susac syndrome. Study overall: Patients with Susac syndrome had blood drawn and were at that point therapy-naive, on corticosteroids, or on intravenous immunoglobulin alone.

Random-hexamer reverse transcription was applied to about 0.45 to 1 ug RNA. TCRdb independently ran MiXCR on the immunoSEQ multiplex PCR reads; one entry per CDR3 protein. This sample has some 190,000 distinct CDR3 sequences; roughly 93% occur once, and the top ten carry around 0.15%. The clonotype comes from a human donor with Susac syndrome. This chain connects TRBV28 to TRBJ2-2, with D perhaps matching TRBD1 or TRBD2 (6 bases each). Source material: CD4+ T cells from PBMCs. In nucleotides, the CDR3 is TGTGCCAGCAGTCCGAGGGGGGCACCCAGCCGAGAGCTGTTTTTT. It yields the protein CASSPRGAPSRELFF.